The rows below give T cell receptor beta chains drawn from one sample of a study of cytomegalovirus exposure and HLA in healthy donors. TCRdb's copy holds only in-frame clones and misses some; the assay was immunoSEQ multiplex PCR. The data hold around 150,000 clones, with roughly four fifths observed a single time. Sequencing was carried out using PBMCs. The receptors shown here come from a man aged 45 to 65 in good health and CMV-seropositive. CDR3s include the opening cysteine and the closing phenylalanine or tryptophan.

V gene,J gene,CDR3 protein
TRBV21-1,TRBJ1-5,CASSPRRGPPQPQHF
TRBV2,TRBJ2-1,CAVTGLAGIGEQFF
TRBV4-1,TRBJ2-1,CASSQRSGTEEFF
TRBV14,TRBJ1-1,CASSQEGQVSFGDTEAFF
TRBV19,TRBJ1-2,CASSIGQLISNYGYTF
TRBV7-2,TRBJ2-3,CASSSLAGGNTDTQYF
TRBV5-4,TRBJ1-2,CASSPQMGQVDAGGYTF
TRBV6-6,TRBJ1-1,CASSYTGQTLNTEAFF
TRBV4-1,TRBJ1-1,CASSQERNTEAFF
TRBV12-5,TRBJ1-5,CASGVWGEGNQPQHF
TRBV30,TRBJ1-3,CAWSVLYGNTIYF
TRBV6-5,TRBJ2-2,CASSRDGVTGELFF
TRBV10-3,TRBJ2-2,CAIRAEKVTNTGELFF
TRBV27,TRBJ1-3,CASSLGQPTSGNTIYF
TRBV7-9,TRBJ2-1,CASDMRQGYNEQFF
TRBV7-9,TRBJ1-6,CASSPPRGGSPLHF
TRBV5-6,TRBJ1-1,CASSPGQHNTEAFF
TRBV7-3,.,CASRSGTTTYEQYF
TRBV28,TRBJ1-4,CASSLYLRNEKLFF
TRBV7-2,TRBJ1-1,CASSLARGGTEAFF
TRBV6-5,TRBJ2-1,CASSYGTTFNTNEQFF
TRBV6-5,TRBJ2-7,CASSPGLAGTYEQYF
TRBV9,TRBJ2-1,CASGRETNNEQFF
TRBV28,TRBJ1-1,CASRTGTEAFF
TRBV5-6,TRBJ1-5,CASSLGAQSQHF
TRBV6-5,TRBJ2-5,CASRPITLQETQYF
TRBV7-9,TRBJ1-2,CASSSTDNYGYTF
TRBV18,TRBJ2-5,CASSPSLTSKETQYF
TRBV19,TRBJ1-1,CASISSGEYTEAFF
TRBV27,TRBJ1-1,CASSLSAGGDRDTEAFF
TRBV19,TRBJ1-1,CASSIGRTAMNTEAFF
TRBV6-6,TRBJ2-7,CASSYGRGLYEQYF
TRBV27,TRBJ2-1,CASSLSAGEGNEQFF
TRBV29-1,TRBJ1-3,CSVGAASGNTIYF
TRBV4-3,TRBJ2-3,CASSKTGGTTDTQYF
TRBV6-5,TRBJ1-3,CASRDGTASGNTIYF
TRBV7-8,TRBJ2-1,CASSLAQRGPHEEQFF
TRBV7-9,TRBJ2-1,CASSRTESSYNEQFF
TRBV5-1,TRBJ2-2,CASGTGQTNTGELFF
TRBV27,TRBJ2-1,CASSYGGYNEQFF
TRBV19,TRBJ2-3,CASSPSSGTGITDTQYF
TRBV9,TRBJ2-1,CASSVPLAGGNNEQFF
TRBV7-6,TRBJ2-7,CASSPTIAGGRYEQYF
TRBV18,TRBJ1-6,CASTSAGGAHSPLHF
TRBV6-1,TRBJ1-2,CASREGTGGSYGYTF